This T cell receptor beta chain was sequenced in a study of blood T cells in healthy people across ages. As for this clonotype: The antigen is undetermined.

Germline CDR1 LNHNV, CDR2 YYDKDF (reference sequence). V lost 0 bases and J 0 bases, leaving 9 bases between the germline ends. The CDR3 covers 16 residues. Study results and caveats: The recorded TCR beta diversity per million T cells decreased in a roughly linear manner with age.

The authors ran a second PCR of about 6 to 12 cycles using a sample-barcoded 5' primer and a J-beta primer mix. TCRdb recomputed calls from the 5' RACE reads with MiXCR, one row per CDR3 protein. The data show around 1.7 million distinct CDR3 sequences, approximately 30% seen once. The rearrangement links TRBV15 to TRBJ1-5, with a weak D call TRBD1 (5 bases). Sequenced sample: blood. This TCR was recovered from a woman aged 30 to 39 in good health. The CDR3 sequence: CATSRDFGGSNQPQHF. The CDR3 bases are TGTGCCACCAGCAGAGATTTTGGGGGTAGCAATCAGCCCCAGCATTTT.